This T cell receptor (beta chain) was obtained from a study of T cell responses to AZD1222 COVID-19 vaccine. The assay was immunoSEQ multiplex PCR, and TCRdb's table has in-frame clones only and misses some. The sample consists of over 100,000 clones, less than 90% of them appearing once. The CDR3 covers 14 residues. Germline loops: CDR1 LNHDA, CDR2 SQIVND (reference sequence). V was clipped by 3 bases and J by 1 base; unmatched bases: 1. As regards this clone: This CDR3 is also generated by other DNA sequences in the sample.

Sequences were derived from peripheral blood, sampled on day 0 of AZD1222 vaccination. V is TRBV19 and J is TRBJ1-1; the match to TRBD1 covers 8 bases. This clonotype was sampled from an adult in good health. The CDR3 protein is CASSIDRGNTEAFF. The CDR3 DNA is TGTGCCAGTAGTATTGACAGGGGGAACACTGAAGCTTTCTTT. Based on the CDR3 plus reference TRBV19 and TRBJ1-1, the full variable domain is DGGITQSPKYLFRKEGQNVTLSCEQNLNHDAMYWYRQDPGQGLRLIYYSQIVNDFQKGDIAEGYSVSREKKESFPLTVTSAQKNPTAFYLCASSIDRGNTEAFFGQGTRLTVV.